A single sample gave rise to the 9 T cell receptor beta chains below, sequenced in a study of cytomegalovirus exposure and HLA in healthy donors. The PCR made use of 60 Vbeta and 13 Jbeta primers. Only in-frame clones appear in the TCRdb table, and some are missing; sequencing was by immunoSEQ multiplex PCR. In the table there are 60,000 to 85,000 clones, around 80% of which are singletons. The specimen was PBMCs. These receptors all come from a male donor in good health and CMV-seropositive.

The chain uses TRBV11-2 and TRBJ1-4; D might be TRBD1 (5 bases). The CDR3 spans 13 residues. V dropped 5 bases and J dropped 7 bases, with 11 bases sitting between them. The germline V gene encodes CDR1 SGHAT and CDR2 FQNNGV. CDR3: CASSPGGGEKLFF. DNA for the CDR3: TGTGCCAGCAGCCCGGGCGGGGGTGAAAAACTGTTTTTT.

The chain links TRBV7-3 to TRBJ2-3; 14 nucleotides match TRBD2. Germline-derived CDR1 and CDR2 are SGHTA and FQGTGA. The ends lost 5 bases at V and 3 bases at J; junction bases unmatched: 7. The CDR3 is 17 amino acids. The CDR3 sequence: CASSLGTSGSRTDTQYF. The CDR3 DNA follows: TGTGCCAGCAGCCTAGGGACTAGCGGGAGTAGGACAGATACGCAGTATTTT.

The chain links TRBV7-9 to TRBJ2-7; no definite D call. The CDR3 runs to 11 residues. Germline V gene sequence: CDR1 SEHNR, CDR2 FQNEAQ (reference sequence). Trimming left V 1 base short and J 6 bases short, with 4 bases between. The CDR3 DNA reads as TGTGCCAGCAGCTTAGGACTCGAGCAGTACTTC. Its protein is CASSLGLEQYF.

The chain couples TRBV6-4 to TRBJ2-3; 7 nucleotides align to TRBD2. The CDR3 consists of 12 residues. The V gene end was trimmed by 3 bases and the J gene end by 8 bases; junction bases not matched to a gene: 2. Germline assignment: CDR1 MRHNA and CDR2 SNTAGT. The DNA of the CDR3 is TGTGCCAGCAGTGAGTCGGGGGGTACGCAGTATTTT. Translation: CASSESGGTQYF.

The genes are TRBV7-2 and TRBJ1-2; 7 bases map to TRBD1. V gave up 3 bases and J gave up 7 bases; unmatched junction bases: 2. The length of the CDR3 is 12 residues. The V gene's germline CDR1 is SGHTA and CDR2 FQGNSA. CDR3 sequence reads: CASSLTGSGYTF. Here the CDR3 DNA reads TGTGCCAGCAGCTTGACAGGGTCTGGCTACACCTTC. The complete variable domain, with remaining parts taken from reference TRBV7-2 and TRBJ1-2, reads GAGVSQSPSNKVTEKGKDVELRCDPISGHTALYWYRQSLGQGLEFLIYFQGNSAPDKSGLPSDRFSAERTGGSVSTLTIQRTQQEDSAVYLCASSLTGSGYTFGSGTRLTVV.

The genes are TRBV4-1 and TRBJ2-7; 12 bases are shared with TRBD2. The CDR3 loop spans 16 amino acids. V was pared by 3 bases and J by 4 bases, with 7 bases of the junction left unmatched. Germline V gene data show CDR1 as MGHRA and CDR2 as YSYEKL. CDR3 nucleotides: TGCGCCAGCAGCCAGCCGACTAGCGGGGGTAGATACGAGCAGTACTTC. Its protein is CASSQPTSGGRYEQYF.

This clone was seen only a few times. The J gene is TRBJ1-3, the V gene TRBV9, with a tentative D call TRBD1 (6 bases). CDR3 length: 15 residues. Trimming shortened V by 9 bases and J by 3 bases, and 19 bases separated the two germline ends. CDR1 and CDR2 from the germline V gene are SGDLS and YYNGEE. The CDR3 DNA follows: TGTGCCAACGGTAGGGGGGGGGCGAGTGGAAACACCATATATTTT. Translated: CANGRGGASGNTIYF.

This clone was observed once. The rearrangement joins TRBV6-5 to TRBJ2-3; D may be TRBD2 (5 bases). CDR3 length: 14 amino acids. V shed 5 bases and J shed 0 bases, with 9 bases lying between them. Germline V gives CDR1 MNHEY, CDR2 SVGAGI. CDR3 sequence: CASSTRGSTDTQYF. The CDR3 bases are TGTGCCAGCAGTACTAGAGGTAGCACAGATACGCAGTATTTT.

This clone was picked up a small number of times. The V and J genes are TRBV7-3 and TRBJ2-5; 7 nucleotides align to TRBD1. This CDR3 region has 14 residues. With V trimmed by 5 bases and J by 5 bases, 8 bases remained unmatched. The V gene's germline CDR1 is SGHTA and CDR2 FQGTGA. CDR3 in DNA: TGTGCCAGCAGCCCGACAGGGACACGGGAGACCCAGTACTTC. It specifies CASSPTGTRETQYF.